This T cell receptor beta chain was sequenced in a study of T-cell memory formation after mild COVID-19. This clonotype came up a few times. Via MiXCR, TCRdb re-called the 5' RACE reads, giving one row per CDR3 protein. The sample lists about 400,000 distinct CDR3 sequences; over 15% were seen once. V lost 4 bases, J lost 2 bases, and 11 bases lay in between. This CDR3 has 13 residues. Germline CDR1 is DFQATT and CDR2 is SNEGSKA (reference sequence). The receptor comes from a man aged 18-30 years who had mild COVID-19 (a few samples of this study predate the infection). Cell type and time point are not known. Sequencing used PBMCs or a T cell subset sorted from them (not recorded which). The chain is built from TRBV20-1 and TRBJ1-2; perhaps TRBD1 as D (6 bases). The CDR3 bases are TGCAGTGCTACCACTACAGGGAACTATGGCTACACCTTC. Translated, it gives CSATTTGNYGYTF.